In its sample, the clone carrying this T cell receptor (beta chain) was seen a few times. Its antigen is as yet unknown. CDR1 is LNHNV and CDR2 is YYDKDF in the germline V gene (reference sequence). The CDR3 loop spans 16 amino acids. Germline trimming cut 0 bases from V and 3 bases from J; bases unmatched to any gene: 5. Amplification yielded TCR beta CDR3 regions, with RNA transcripts as the source. A set of HTBI primers served as the primers for a first-round RT-PCR of the TCR CDR3. TCRdb passed the multiplex PCR reads through MiXCR, listing each CDR3 protein once. The sample records some 720,000 distinct CDR3 sequences, less than 20% being singletons. This sample was taken from a study of T cells in Graves' hyperthyroidism and ophthalmopathy. About the study: Staff took peripheral blood when the initial diagnosis was made, before any treatment began.

Study-wide findings and caveats: In validation, the model predicted ophthalmopathy. These predictions came a median roughly 6.5 months before onset. Patients with ophthalmopathy were separated from those with stable hyperthyroidism by a 13 V-J model.

Exclusion followed for patients with uncontrolled infection, other autoimmune disease, pregnancy or lactation. This chain uses TRBV15 with TRBJ2-3; 8 nucleotides match TRBD1. The sample taken for sequencing was blood. The TCR comes from a man between 18 and 29 years old with Graves' hyperthyroidism. The DNA for the CDR3 is TGTGCCACCAGCAGAGATACGCAGGGGGCAACAGATACGCAGTATTTT. This gives the protein CATSRDTQGATDTQYF.